This entry concerns a single TCR beta chain. The clone's antigen remains unknown. Nothing much larger sits one base from this clone, and base qualities are not available. From V the trimming removes 3 bases and from J it removes 0 bases, while the gene matches leave 6 bases of the junction unaccounted for. From the cysteine up to the phenylalanine, the CDR3 has a length of 16 residues. The CDR3 DNA has 48 bases and is translated from base 1. CDR1 and CDR2, per the germline V gene (reference sequence), are SEHNR and FQNEAQ. The immunoSEQ Assay, a bias-controlled multiplex PCR, was used to amplify TCRbeta CDR3 regions from genomic DNA. Per the authors' processing: The number of nucleated cells in each sample was estimated by amplification of reference gene primers within the assay. Sequence reads were collapsed and filtered to measure the absolute abundance of every unique TCRbeta CDR3 rearrangement. Productive Simpson clonality was computed per sample as the square root of Simpson's diversity index over productive rearrangements. The clones in this table, taken by TCRdb from immuneACCESS, are in-frame only. Not every clone is retained; where verified, under half of the shortfall comes from an unresolved V gene, and the cause of the rest is unknown. V and J calls and clone size are copied from that table; D and trimming were computed from the DNA. Counted in this sample were around 250,000 clones; about four fifths of them appeared once. Roughly 3.1% of the sample is held by the ten biggest clonotypes.

Participants in the prospective study were aged about 18 to 95 years, lived in about two dozen United States geographic areas, and enrolled through a virtual design. Cohort assignment in the prospective study relied on participant-reported clinical history from a screening survey and a study questionnaire. Recovered participants in ImmuneRACE Cohort 3 were defined by two consecutive negative NP/OP PCR tests, clearance by a healthcare professional, or resolution of symptoms. Each participant in the prospective study had whole blood, serum and a nasopharyngeal or oropharyngeal swab collected by mobile phlebotomists. Over a 2-month period, participants in the prospective study had the option of providing additional blood draws and questionnaires. Before DNA extraction, blood samples from the prospective study were shipped at room temperature or frozen. The sample is drawn from a study of blood T cell repertoires in COVID-19 (dated by TCRdb to 2018 to 2020). Notes on the research overall: The collaborator samples originated in the United States, Italy and Spain and spanned the acute and convalescent phases of COVID-19. The prospective study material was composed of cDNA or gDNA derived from T cells, B-cell-depleted T cells, or PBMCs. Subjects who had been exposed to COVID-19, were actively infected with it, or had recovered from it provided the deeply sampled blood TCRbeta repertoires that made up the dataset. The repertoires were released in a freely available public database meant as a resource for research on the immune response to SARS-CoV-2. Samples were obtained from the ongoing ImmuneRACE study (first 160 participants) and from approximately 1,200 subjects provided by 6 global collaborators. Sample metadata almost always included a de-identified subject ID, COVID-19 status, age in years and sex. Where available, HLA class I and class II types were obtained from metadata supplied by the sample provider rather than from assay-based typing. Study-level results and caveats: Clinical and demographic metadata were provided uncurated, with the amount varying by source and participant.

The TCR originated in a man aged 50 or older who had recovered from COVID-19. The chain employs TRBV7-9 and TRBJ2-5; the junction holds 8 bases that match TRBD2. Sequenced input: PBMCs or T cells enriched from blood (not recorded which). The CDR3 region: CASSFGRGQYQETQYF. The sequenced DNA is TGTGCCAGCAGCTTCGGGAGGGGCCAGTACCAAGAGACCCAGTACTTC.